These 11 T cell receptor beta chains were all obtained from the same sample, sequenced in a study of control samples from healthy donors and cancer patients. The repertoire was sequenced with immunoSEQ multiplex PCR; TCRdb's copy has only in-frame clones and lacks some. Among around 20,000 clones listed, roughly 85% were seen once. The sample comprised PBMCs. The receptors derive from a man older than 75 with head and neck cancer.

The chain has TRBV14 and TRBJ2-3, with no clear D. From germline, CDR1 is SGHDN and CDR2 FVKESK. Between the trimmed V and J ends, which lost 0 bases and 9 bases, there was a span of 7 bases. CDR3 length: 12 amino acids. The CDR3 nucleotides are TGTGCCAGCAGCCAAGATTGGAAGACGCAGTATTTT. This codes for CASSQDWKTQYF.

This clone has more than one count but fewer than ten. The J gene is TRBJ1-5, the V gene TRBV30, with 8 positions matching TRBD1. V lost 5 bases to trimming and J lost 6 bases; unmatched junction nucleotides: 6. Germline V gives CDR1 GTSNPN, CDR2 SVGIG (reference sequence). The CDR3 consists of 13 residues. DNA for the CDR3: TGTGCCTGGGGACAGGGCCTTATTCAGCCCCAGCATTTT. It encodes CAWGQGLIQPQHF.

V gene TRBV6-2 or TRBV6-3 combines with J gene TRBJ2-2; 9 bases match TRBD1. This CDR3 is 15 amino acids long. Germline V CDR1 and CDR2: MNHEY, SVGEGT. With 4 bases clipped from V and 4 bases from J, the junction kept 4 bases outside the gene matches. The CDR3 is CASSSTGGSTGELFF. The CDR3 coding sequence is TGTGCCAGCAGTTCTACAGGGGGCAGCACCGGGGAGCTGTTTTTT.

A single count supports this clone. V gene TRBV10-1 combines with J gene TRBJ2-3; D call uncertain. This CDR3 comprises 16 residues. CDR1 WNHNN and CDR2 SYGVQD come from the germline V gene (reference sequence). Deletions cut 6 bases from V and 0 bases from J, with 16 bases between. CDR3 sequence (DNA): TGCGCCAGCAGCCTTTTTAGTTTTACTAGCACAGATACGCAGTATTTT. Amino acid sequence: CASSLFSFTSTDTQYF.

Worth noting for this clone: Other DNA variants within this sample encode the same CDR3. As DNA, the CDR3 is TGTGCCAGTAGTATAAGCACAGATACGCAGTATTTT. It specifies CASSISTDTQYF. The chain carries TRBV19 and TRBJ2-3, with D hard to call. V lost 2 bases, J lost 0 bases, and 0 bases lay in between. The CDR3 has 12 amino acids. Per germline, CDR1 LNHDA and CDR2 SQIVND (reference sequence).

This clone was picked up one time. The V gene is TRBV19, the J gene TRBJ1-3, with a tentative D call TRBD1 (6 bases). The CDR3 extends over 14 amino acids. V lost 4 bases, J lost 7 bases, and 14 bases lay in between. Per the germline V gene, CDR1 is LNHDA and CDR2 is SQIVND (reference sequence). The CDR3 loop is CASSRTGGANTIYF. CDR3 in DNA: TGTGCCAGTAGTAGGACGGGGGGCGCGAACACCATATATTTT. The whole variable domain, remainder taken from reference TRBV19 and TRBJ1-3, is DGGITQSPKYLFRKEGQNVTLSCEQNLNHDAMYWYRQDPGQGLRLIYYSQIVNDFQKGDIAEGYSVSREKKESFPLTVTSAQKNPTAFYLCASSRTGGANTIYFGEGSWLTVV.

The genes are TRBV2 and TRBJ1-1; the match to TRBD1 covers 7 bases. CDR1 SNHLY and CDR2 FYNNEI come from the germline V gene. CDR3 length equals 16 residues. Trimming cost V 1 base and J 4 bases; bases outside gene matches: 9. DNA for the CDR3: TGTGCCAGCAGTGAAGGGACAGGTCCGGGTGTCACTGAAGCTTTCTTT. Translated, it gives CASSEGTGPGVTEAFF.

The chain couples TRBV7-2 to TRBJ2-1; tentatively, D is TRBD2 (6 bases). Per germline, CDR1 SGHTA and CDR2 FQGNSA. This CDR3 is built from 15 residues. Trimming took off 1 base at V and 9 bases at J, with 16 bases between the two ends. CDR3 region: CASSLGAGTKGEQFF. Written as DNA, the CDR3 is TGTGCCAGCAGCTTAGGGGCGGGGACCAAGGGTGAGCAGTTCTTC.

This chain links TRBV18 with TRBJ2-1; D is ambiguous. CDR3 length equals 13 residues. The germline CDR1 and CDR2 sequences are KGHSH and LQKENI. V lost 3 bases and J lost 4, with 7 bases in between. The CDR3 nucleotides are TGTGCCAGCTCACCCTTTGGATACAATGAGCAGTTCTTC. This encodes CASSPFGYNEQFF.

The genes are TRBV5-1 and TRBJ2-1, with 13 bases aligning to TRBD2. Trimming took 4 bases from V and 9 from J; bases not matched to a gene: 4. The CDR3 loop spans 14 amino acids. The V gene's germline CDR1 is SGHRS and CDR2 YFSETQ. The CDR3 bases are TGCGCCAGCAGCCAGACTAGCGGGGGGCTTGAGCAGTTCTTC. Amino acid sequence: CASSQTSGGLEQFF.

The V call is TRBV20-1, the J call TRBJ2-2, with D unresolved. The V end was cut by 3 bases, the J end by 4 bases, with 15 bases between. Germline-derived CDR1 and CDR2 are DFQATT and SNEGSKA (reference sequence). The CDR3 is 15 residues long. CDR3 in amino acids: CSASGPQQITGELFF. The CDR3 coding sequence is TGCAGTGCTAGTGGCCCTCAGCAGATCACCGGGGAGCTGTTTTTT.